The 8 T cell receptor beta chains below come from one sample, sequenced in a study of cytomegalovirus exposure and HLA in healthy donors. PCR was performed using 60 Vbeta and 13 Jbeta primers. Clones were sequenced by immunoSEQ multiplex PCR, and TCRdb holds only the in-frame ones, with some missing. The sample consists of approximately 100,000 clones, less than 80% of them appearing once. The sequencing input was PBMCs. These receptors were obtained from a man in his forties or fifties in good health and CMV-seronegative.

This clone was recorded once. The V call is TRBV6-1, the J call TRBJ1-4, with D unclear. Trimming left V 6 bases short and J 7 bases short, with 6 bases between. CDR1 is MNHNS, CDR2 SASEGT, per germline. This CDR3 contains 11 residues. The CDR3 DNA follows: TGTGCCAGCAGCCACATTGAAAAACTGTTTTTT. Translating it yields CASSHIEKLFF.

This clone was recorded only once. The chain employs TRBV5-1 and TRBJ1-3; 8 positions agree with TRBD1. Germline-derived CDR1 and CDR2 are SGHRS and YFSETQ. V trimming: 4 bases; J trimming: 4 bases; junction bases outside the gene matches: 10. CDR3 size: 16 residues. CDR3 sequence: CASSTNPDRVGNTIYF. The CDR3 DNA reads as TGCGCCAGCAGCACTAATCCGGACAGGGTGGGAAACACCATATATTTT.

This clone has a handful of counts. The V call is TRBV30, the J call TRBJ2-5, with 7 nucleotides matching TRBD1. Trimming cost V 5 bases and J 2 bases; bases outside gene matches: 8. The CDR3 has 14 amino acids. Per germline, CDR1 GTSNPN and CDR2 SVGIG (reference sequence). The CDR3 region is CAWSPGQAQETQYF. CDR3 nucleotides: TGTGCCTGGTCCCCCGGACAGGCTCAAGAGACCCAGTACTTC.

This chain links TRBV7-9 with TRBJ1-6, with D maybe TRBD1 (5 bases). Trimming left V 7 bases short and J 10 bases short, with 14 bases between. The CDR3 is 13 residues long. Per germline, CDR1 SEHNR and CDR2 FQNEAQ (reference sequence). The CDR3 nucleotides read TGTGCCAGCACGCCGTCGGGGGTCTCACCCCTCCACTTT. Translated: CASTPSGVSPLHF.

This chain uses TRBV6-5 with TRBJ2-1; 11 positions match TRBD1. In germline, CDR1 is MNHEY, CDR2 SVGAGI. The V segment lost 6 bases and the J segment 6 bases; nucleotides outside the gene matches: 7. The CDR3 length is 15 residues. Written as DNA, the CDR3 is TGTGCCAGCAGGCCGGACAGGGGGCTTAGCAATGAGCAGTTCTTC. Protein product: CASRPDRGLSNEQFF.

The CDR3 sequence is CASSQLLSTNEKLFF. As DNA, the CDR3 is TGTGCCAGCAGTCAATTACTTTCAACTAATGAAAAACTGTTTTTT. This chain connects TRBV25-1 to TRBJ1-4; the D is unclear. Between the trimmed V and J ends, which lost 5 bases and 0 bases, there was a span of 10 bases. This CDR3 comprises 15 residues. Germline CDR1 MGHDK, CDR2 SYGVNS.

The rearrangement uses TRBV18 and TRBJ1-2, with TRBD1 identical over 10 bases. From germline, CDR1 is KGHSH and CDR2 LQKENI. This CDR3 is built from 15 residues. J gave up 5 bases and V 3 bases, and 6 bases lay outside the gene matches. As DNA, the CDR3 is TGTGCCAGCTCACCTTCCGGACAGGGGGTATATGGCTACACCTTC. Residues: CASSPSGQGVYGYTF.

The chain has TRBV27 and TRBJ2-1; 8 bases are a match to TRBD2. CDR1 and CDR2 from the germline V gene are MNHEY and SMNVEV (reference sequence). There are 13 residues in the CDR3. J was trimmed by 9 bases and V by 3 bases; bases with no gene match: 4. The CDR3 DNA is TGTGCCAGCAGTTTGGAGCGGGGGCGTGAGCAGTTCTTC. Its translation: CASSLERGREQFF.